The 30 T cell receptor beta chains presented below share a single source sample, sequenced in a study of T cells in Graves' hyperthyroidism and ophthalmopathy. TCR beta CDR3 sequences were amplified from RNA transcripts. First-round RT-PCR targeting the TCR CDR3 was performed with the HTBI primer set. TCRdb reprocessed the multiplex PCR reads with MiXCR, giving one entry per CDR3 protein. The repertoire includes fewer than 800,000 distinct CDR3 sequences, about a sixth of them detected once, and under 9.5% sits in the top ten. The sequencing sample was made of blood. These receptors all come from a young man with Graves' hyperthyroidism.

This clonotype was counted a few times. Possible read error: a much larger clone is one base away. The rearrangement uses TRBV6-5 and TRBJ2-7; 7 nucleotides agree with TRBD2. The CDR3 is made up of 14 amino acids. The ends lost 1 base at V and 6 bases at J; junction bases unmatched: 6. Looked up from germline, CDR1 is MNHEY and CDR2 is SVGAGI. The CDR3 bases are TGTGCCAGCAGTTACTTCACCGGGGAGGGCGAGCAGTACTTC. This gives the protein CASSYFTGEGEQYF.

This clonotype was seen ten or more times. This chain uses TRBV20-1 with TRBJ2-5, with 7 bases identical to TRBD2. Germline V gene sequence: CDR1 DFQATT, CDR2 SNEGSKA (reference sequence). This CDR3 contains 12 residues. V shed 3 bases, J shed 2 bases, and the junction held 0 bases outside the gene matches. CDR3 protein: CSARGLQETQYF. In nucleotides, the CDR3 is TGCAGTGCTAGGGGACTACAAGAGACCCAGTACTTC.

In this sample, this clonotype turned up many times. The V gene is TRBV12-3 or TRBV12-4, the J gene TRBJ1-5; 8 bases match TRBD1. CDR3 length: 15 amino acids. The V gene end was trimmed by 4 bases and the J gene end by 0 bases; junction bases not matched to a gene: 2. CDR3 in DNA: TGTGCCAGCAGTTATACAGGGGGTAGCAATCAGCCCCAGCATTTT. Translated, it gives CASSYTGGSNQPQHF.

This clonotype was seen many times. The rearrangement links TRBV20-1 to TRBJ2-2, with TRBD2 matching 12 bases. V was pared by 1 base and J by 3 bases, with 12 bases of the junction left unmatched. The V gene's germline CDR1 is DFQATT and CDR2 SNEGSKA (reference sequence). This CDR3 comprises 19 residues. The CDR3 is CSARGFELAGGHHTGELFF. The CDR3 DNA sequence: TGCAGTGCTAGAGGTTTCGAGCTAGCGGGAGGGCACCACACCGGGGAGCTGTTTTTT.

The genes are TRBV10-3 and TRBJ2-5; 12 nucleotides match TRBD2. The V segment lost 10 bases and the J segment 5 bases; nucleotides outside the gene matches: 8. CDR3 length equals 14 residues. From germline, CDR1 is ENHRY and CDR2 SYGVKD. The CDR3 nucleotides are TGTGCCACCAAGATGACTAGCGGGAGCGAGACCCAGTACTTC. This codes for CATKMTSGSETQYF.

V and J are TRBV4-2 and TRBJ1-5; weak D call: TRBD1 (5 bases). CDR1 is LGHNA, CDR2 YNFKEQ, per germline. Trimming shortened V by 3 bases and J by 5 bases, and 11 bases separated the two germline ends. The length of the CDR3 is 14 residues. This chain's CDR3 is CASSHPGTYQPQHF. In DNA, the CDR3 is TGTGCCAGCAGCCACCCAGGGACTTATCAGCCCCAGCATTTT.

The genes are TRBV18 and TRBJ1-4; maybe TRBD1 (5 bases). The CDR3 loop spans 14 amino acids. The V and J ends lost 3 bases and 5 bases respectively, with 10 bases between them. Per the germline V gene, CDR1 is KGHSH and CDR2 is LQKENI. CDR3: CASSPQRDNEKLFF. CDR3 bases: TGTGCCAGCTCACCCCAAAGGGACAATGAAAAACTGTTTTTT.

This clonotype has at least ten counts. The chain employs TRBV7-9 and TRBJ2-3; 7 bases match TRBD1. Trimming removed 4 bases from V and 3 bases from J; junction bases left unmatched: 10. CDR1 SEHNR and CDR2 FQNEAQ come from the germline V gene (reference sequence). The CDR3 covers 16 residues. This CDR3 is CASSSAYRDRTDTQYF. CDR3 bases: TGTGCCAGCAGCTCGGCCTACCGGGACAGAACAGATACGCAGTATTTT.

Only a few counts were recorded for this clonotype. The gene calls are TRBV7-2 and TRBJ1-2; D is possibly TRBD1 (5 bases). Trimming shortened V by 5 bases and J by 4 bases, and 17 bases separated the two germline ends. The CDR3 length is 15 residues. Germline values: CDR1 SGHTA, CDR2 FQGNSA. DNA of the CDR3: TGTGCCAGCAGCCCACGGAGGGACGAGAGCTATGGCTACACCTTC. Translated, it gives CASSPRRDESYGYTF.

This clonotype was detected ten times or more. V usage is TRBV6-1 and J usage is TRBJ2-7; TRBD1 aligns across 8 bases. CDR1 MNHNS and CDR2 SASEGT come from the germline V gene. With V trimmed by 8 bases and J by 2 bases, 2 bases remained unmatched. This CDR3 comprises 12 residues. The CDR3 sequence is CASRDRPYEQYF. The CDR3 DNA is TGTGCCAGCCGGGACAGGCCCTACGAGCAGTACTTC.

This clonotype was detected only a few times. This chain connects TRBV28 to TRBJ2-5; D uncertain. Trimming stripped 7 bases from V and 3 bases from J, with 27 bases between. CDR1 is MDHEN and CDR2 is SYDVKM in the germline V gene. There are 18 residues in the CDR3. CDR3 sequence (DNA): TGTGCCAGCAACAAACTTTCCCCCACGGGCTACAGTGAAGAGACCCAGTACTTC. This sequence encodes CASNKLSPTGYSEETQYF.

This clonotype was seen ten or more times. This chain connects TRBV2 to TRBJ2-2; 7 nucleotides agree with TRBD1. The CDR3 extends over 13 amino acids. Looked up from germline, CDR1 is SNHLY and CDR2 is FYNNEI. Unmatched junction bases numbered 6, after V lost 6 bases and J lost 8 bases. The CDR3 loop reads CASRNRGAGELFF. The DNA of the CDR3 is TGTGCCAGCAGAAACAGGGGCGCGGGGGAGCTGTTTTTT.

Details on this clonotype: A read error may explain this, as a much larger clone is one base away. The chain combines TRBV24-1 with TRBJ2-7; TRBD2 agrees at 9 bases. Germline V CDR1 and CDR2: KGHDR, SFDVKD. The CDR3 contains 18 residues. The V and J ends lost 4 bases and 5 bases, in that order; junction bases with no gene match: 17. The CDR3 sequence is CATSDSLGGASGANEQYF. In nucleotides, the CDR3 is TGTGCCACCAGTGACTCCCTGGGGGGGGCTAGCGGGGCGAACGAGCAGTACTTC.

This clonotype was counted at least ten times. This chain connects TRBV7-2 to TRBJ2-7, with D perhaps TRBD1 (6 bases). The CDR3 has 14 residues. The germline CDR1 and CDR2 sequences are SGHTA and FQGNSA. The ends were cut back, 5 bases at V and 5 bases at J, with 16 bases in the middle. The chain's CDR3 is CASSRKQGPHEQYF. CDR3 bases: TGTGCCAGCAGCCGAAAACAGGGACCTCACGAGCAGTACTTC.

V gene TRBV4-1 combines with J gene TRBJ2-1; 8 bases are a match to TRBD2. Germline V lookup: CDR1 MGHRA, CDR2 YSYEKL. J was trimmed by 2 bases and V by 2 bases; bases with no gene match: 5. The CDR3 runs 16 residues. The CDR3 region is CASSQYSGRPYNEQFF. The CDR3 DNA reads as TGCGCCAGCAGCCAATACAGCGGGAGACCCTACAATGAGCAGTTCTTC.

This clonotype has at least ten counts. The chain is built from TRBV7-2 and TRBJ2-3; D is possibly TRBD1 (6 bases). This CDR3 has 13 amino acids. V was cut by 5 bases and J by 6 bases, with 12 bases left in between. Germline CDR1 reads SGHTA; CDR2 reads FQGNSA. As DNA, the CDR3 is TGTGCCAGCAGCGCCCAGGGGTGGGATACGCAGTATTTT. Translation gives CASSAQGWDTQYF.

This clonotype was counted a few times. The V and J genes are TRBV6-2 or TRBV6-3 and TRBJ1-4; D gene uncertain. Trimming cost V 5 bases and J 7 bases, with 14 bases left between them. Germline V gene lookup returns CDR1 MNHEY and CDR2 SVGEGT. CDR3 size: 14 residues. The CDR3 spells CASSPDGFSEKLFF. The DNA for the CDR3 is TGTGCCAGCAGTCCAGACGGCTTTTCTGAAAAACTGTTTTTT.

This clonotype came up a few times. The chain recombines TRBV5-4 with TRBJ2-2; 14 bases fit TRBD2. Germline V gives CDR1 SGHNT, CDR2 YYREEE (reference sequence). The V segment lost 4 bases and the J segment 5 bases; nucleotides outside the gene matches: 10. CDR3 length equals 18 residues. The CDR3: CASSPGTSGSSGTGELFF. CDR3 bases: TGTGCCAGCAGCCCCGGGACTAGCGGGAGTAGTGGGACCGGGGAGCTGTTTTTT.

The sample holds many counts of this clonotype. The V and J genes are TRBV27 and TRBJ2-3; possibly TRBD2 for D (5 bases). This CDR3 comprises 12 residues. The germline V and J ends were trimmed by 3 bases and 5 bases, with 6 bases remaining between them. From germline, CDR1 is MNHEY and CDR2 SMNVEV (reference sequence). The CDR3 sequence is CASSFGLDTQYF. The DNA of the CDR3 is TGTGCCAGCAGTTTCGGACTAGATACGCAGTATTTT.

The gene calls are TRBV7-9 and TRBJ2-7; D possibly corresponds to TRBD1 (6 bases). Trimming removed 3 bases at V and 5 bases at J, with 14 bases between. Germline V gene sequence: CDR1 SEHNR, CDR2 FQNEAQ (reference sequence). The CDR3 consists of 14 residues. CDR3: CASSFTDRFHEQYF. As DNA, the CDR3 is TGTGCCAGCAGCTTTACCGACAGGTTCCACGAGCAGTACTTC.

This clonotype was observed at least ten times. The chain carries TRBV5-6 and TRBJ1-1; tentatively, D is TRBD1 (5 bases). This CDR3 region has 17 residues. Germline-derived CDR1 and CDR2 are SGHDT and YYEEEE. Between the trimmed V and J ends, which lost 3 bases and 2 bases, there was a span of 20 bases. The CDR3 region has the DNA TGTGCCAGCAGCTGGGGACGGACCTCAGTCACTAACACTGAAGCTTTCTTT. Translating it yields CASSWGRTSVTNTEAFF.

This clonotype was counted many times. The chain is built from TRBV6-1 and TRBJ2-7, with D perhaps being TRBD1 or TRBD2 (5 bases each). CDR3 size: 14 residues. From germline, CDR1 is MNHNS and CDR2 SASEGT. The V end was cut by 5 bases, the J end by 3 bases, with 14 bases between. The DNA of the CDR3 is TGTGCCAGCAGTCACGGGACGGTGTTCTACGAGCAGTACTTC. It yields the protein CASSHGTVFYEQYF.

The CDR3 DNA reads TGCAGTGCTAGAGAAGGGATTAATGAAAAACTGTTTTTT. Encoded protein: CSAREGINEKLFF. The chain is built from TRBV20-1 and TRBJ1-4; D not certain. Germline-derived CDR1 and CDR2 are DFQATT and SNEGSKA (reference sequence). The CDR3 has 13 residues. Deletions cut 0 bases from V and 4 bases from J, with 6 bases between.

The CDR3 loop is CSAPRAGRLYNEQFF. The CDR3 nucleotides read TGCAGTGCTCCTAGAGCCGGGAGATTGTACAATGAGCAGTTCTTC. This chain uses TRBV20-1 with TRBJ2-1; D is perhaps TRBD2 (6 bases). The V and J ends lost 5 bases and 4 bases respectively, with 18 bases between them. This CDR3 contains 15 residues. Germline V lookup: CDR1 DFQATT, CDR2 SNEGSKA (reference sequence).

Ten or more counts support this clonotype. This CDR3 is CAWSMGTEAFF. CDR3 nucleotide sequence: TGTGCCTGGAGCATGGGGACTGAAGCTTTCTTT. This chain connects TRBV30 to TRBJ1-1; no clear D. V was trimmed by 3 bases and J by 5 bases, leaving 7 bases between them. The CDR3 consists of 11 residues. Germline V gene sequence: CDR1 GTSNPN, CDR2 SVGIG (reference sequence).

This clonotype came up many times. The chain carries TRBV6-2 or TRBV6-3 and TRBJ2-7, with 11 bases lining up with TRBD2. CDR3 length: 13 residues. Germline assignment: CDR1 MNHEY and CDR2 SVGEGT. After removal of 11 bases from V and 2 bases from J, the junction contained 5 bases not matched to a gene. CDR3 loop: CASQGLAAYEQYF. In DNA, the CDR3 is TGTGCCTCGCAGGGACTAGCGGCCTACGAGCAGTACTTC.

This chain links TRBV27 with TRBJ2-7; 7 bases match TRBD2. V lost 5 bases and J lost 0; bases outside the gene matches: 13. The CDR3 is 17 amino acids. The germline V gene encodes CDR1 MNHEY and CDR2 SMNVEV (reference sequence). CDR3 sequence reads: CASSRKGGRPLSYEQYF. The CDR3 DNA sequence: TGTGCCAGCAGTAGAAAGGGAGGGAGGCCACTCTCCTACGAGCAGTACTTC.

The chain recombines TRBV5-1 with TRBJ2-1, with 8 bases lining up with TRBD2. This CDR3 has 15 residues. The V gene's germline CDR1 is SGHRS and CDR2 YFSETQ. J lost 7 bases, V lost 0 bases, and 6 bases had no gene match. This CDR3 is CASSLVSGRRNEQFF. Written as DNA, the CDR3 is TGCGCCAGCAGCTTGGTAAGCGGGAGACGGAATGAGCAGTTCTTC.

In its sample, this clonotype was seen many times. V gene TRBV12-3 or TRBV12-4 combines with J gene TRBJ1-5; no reliable D call. This CDR3 is built from 13 residues. V dropped 2 bases and J dropped 7 bases, with 9 bases sitting between them. The CDR3 DNA reads TGTGCCAGCAGTTTAAATGAGGGACAGCCCCAGCATTTT. Its translation: CASSLNEGQPQHF.

The chain joins TRBV4-1 to TRBJ1-2, with 12 bases aligning to TRBD1. V was clipped by 4 bases and J by 8 bases; unmatched bases: 8. The CDR3 is 15 amino acids. The germline V gene encodes CDR1 MGHRA and CDR2 YSYEKL. CDR3 nucleotides: TGCGCCAGCAGCCGAACCTCCGGGACAGGGGGCGGCTACACCTTC. Translated: CASSRTSGTGGGYTF.